This T cell receptor (beta chain) originates from a study of shared clonotypes between healthy human individuals. TCRdb's copy holds only in-frame clones and misses some; the assay was immunoSEQ multiplex PCR. This sample has 800,000 or so clones; 90% to 97% occur once, and the top ten carry less than 0.25%. CDR1 is SGHDN, CDR2 FVKESK, per germline. The ends lost 0 bases at V and 5 bases at J; junction bases unmatched: 7. This CDR3 comprises 16 residues. Details on this clone: Antigen specificity is unknown.

Naive-designated CD8 cells lacked CD45RO, were positively enriched for CCR7, and omitted terminally differentiated effector memory CD45RA+ cells. Study-wide results and caveats: Clonotypes which were not shared had lower generation probabilities than clonotypes that all four donors shared. Researchers found naive subsets generally carried larger estimated richness than memory subsets.

The chain employs TRBV14 and TRBJ2-7; 10 bases align to TRBD2. Sequenced: naive CD8+ T cells sorted from blood. The receptor was derived from a man between 25 and 39 years old in good health. The CDR3 here is CASSQEASGSLNEQYF. CDR3 in DNA: TGTGCCAGCAGCCAAGAGGCTAGCGGGAGTCTCAACGAGCAGTACTTC.